This passage covers 22 T cell receptor beta chains from one sample sequenced in a study of T cell changes during pregnancy in multiple sclerosis. TCRdb keeps only in-frame clones here, not all; method: immunoSEQ multiplex PCR. Among over 45,000 clones listed, about 91% were seen once. The sequencing here drew on peripheral blood, taken after pregnancy. Receptors originate from a female donor with multiple sclerosis, enrolled in a pregnancy study.

V gene TRBV7-9 combines with J gene TRBJ2-5, with D possibly TRBD2 on 6 matching bases. Germline V gene lookup returns CDR1 SEHNR and CDR2 FQNEAQ (reference sequence). The CDR3 is made up of 17 amino acids. V lost 3 bases and J lost 1, with 18 bases in between. For the CDR3, the DNA is TGTGCCAGCAGCTTTTCCACCCACGGGGACTTCCAAGAGACCCAGTACTTC. Residues: CASSFSTHGDFQETQYF.

This chain connects TRBV5-1 to TRBJ2-1, with 9 bases matching TRBD1. The V and J ends lost 2 bases and 6 bases, in that order; junction bases with no gene match: 6. Germline assignment: CDR1 SGHRS and CDR2 YFSETQ. This CDR3 spans 15 amino acids. In nucleotides, the CDR3 is TGCGCCAGCAGCTTCGGGACAGGGAGGGCCAATGAGCAGTTCTTC. It yields the protein CASSFGTGRANEQFF.

This chain links TRBV7-3 with TRBJ1-5; 8 positions agree with TRBD1. The CDR3 loop spans 16 amino acids. The V segment lost 4 bases and the J segment 4 bases; nucleotides outside the gene matches: 9. Germline lookup yields CDR1 SGHTA and CDR2 FQGTGA. The CDR3 here is CASSSHQGAQNQPQHF. CDR3 sequence (DNA): TGTGCCAGCAGCTCCCACCAGGGGGCGCAGAATCAGCCCCAGCATTTT.

CDR3 sequence reads: CASSSRQVSPGYTF. The CDR3 coding sequence is TGTGCCAGCAGCTCACGACAGGTATCTCCGGGCTACACCTTC. The chain recombines TRBV7-2 with TRBJ1-2; TRBD1 might be the D (6 bases). The CDR3 runs 14 residues. Trimming took 4 bases from V and 8 from J, leaving 17 bases between them. Germline V gene data show CDR1 as SGHTA and CDR2 as FQGNSA.

V and J are TRBV11-2 and TRBJ1-1; 8 bases match TRBD1. This CDR3 contains 12 residues. The germline V gene encodes CDR1 SGHAT and CDR2 FQNNGV. The J segment lost 5 bases and the V segment lost 8 bases, leaving 4 bases of the junction unmatched. CDR3 loop: CASGWTGTEAFF. CDR3 nucleotides: TGTGCCAGCGGGTGGACAGGGACTGAAGCTTTCTTT.

V gene TRBV7-2 combines with J gene TRBJ1-1, with D possibly matching TRBD1 (6 bases). V lost 5 bases, J lost 1 base, and 14 bases lay in between. This CDR3 has 15 residues. Germline CDR1 reads SGHTA; CDR2 reads FQGNSA. CDR3 amino acids: CASSPQTGANTEAFF. DNA for the CDR3: TGTGCCAGCAGCCCTCAGACAGGAGCGAACACTGAAGCTTTCTTT.

The gene calls are TRBV18 and TRBJ1-2; D is ambiguous. CDR3 length equals 16 residues. Looked up from germline, CDR1 is KGHSH and CDR2 is LQKENI. The V end lost 2 bases, the J end lost 0 bases, and 13 bases lay between the germline ends. The CDR3 loop is CASSPTAGLANYGYTF. CDR3 in DNA: TGTGCCAGCTCACCAACGGCGGGGTTAGCTAACTATGGCTACACCTTC.

This chain uses TRBV6-5 with TRBJ1-1; the D gene is possibly TRBD1 (6 bases). Germline CDR1 MNHEY, CDR2 SVGAGI. The CDR3 has 13 amino acids. Deletions cut 6 bases from V and 6 bases from J, with 14 bases between. The CDR3 sequence is CASSSRTVAEAFF. CDR3 sequence (DNA): TGTGCCAGCAGCTCGAGGACAGTAGCTGAAGCTTTCTTT.

This clone was observed once. The chain couples TRBV11-3 to TRBJ2-7; TRBD2 matches at 7 bases. The junction had 10 bases not matched to a gene; V was cut back by 5 bases and J by 3 bases. Germline V CDR1 and CDR2: SGHNT, YENEEA. The CDR3 extends over 15 amino acids. CDR3: CASSLGERGYYEQYF. Written as DNA, the CDR3 is TGTGCCAGCAGCCTCGGCGAGCGGGGATACTACGAGCAGTACTTC.

This clone was seen more than once but under ten times. The chain employs TRBV2 and TRBJ1-6; weak D call: TRBD1 (5 bases). Trimming left V 4 bases short and J 5 bases short, with 9 bases between. Germline-derived CDR1 and CDR2 are SNHLY and FYNNEI. This CDR3 is 14 amino acids long. The CDR3 region has the DNA TGTGCCAGCAGTGGGGGGGGTCATAATTCACCCCTCCACTTT. As protein: CASSGGGHNSPLHF.

The chain is built from TRBV10-1 and TRBJ2-7, with TRBD2 matching 13 bases. The CDR3 length is 15 residues. In germline, CDR1 is WNHNN, CDR2 SYGVQD (reference sequence). Losses at the gene ends were 6 bases for V and 6 bases for J; bases not matched to a gene: 8. CDR3 sequence (DNA): TGCGCCAGCAGAATCACTAGCGGGGGGGCCCTCGAGCAGTACTTC. This sequence encodes CASRITSGGALEQYF.

The CDR3 region has the DNA TGTGCCACCAAGCCTTTGCCTCTCGAGACCCAGTACTTC. Its translation: CATKPLPLETQYF. The chain has TRBV15 and TRBJ2-5; D is ambiguous. This CDR3 has 13 residues. V dropped 7 bases and J dropped 5 bases, with 14 bases sitting between them. Germline CDR1 LNHNV, CDR2 YYDKDF (reference sequence).

This clone was seen only a few times. The chain recombines TRBV2 with TRBJ1-2; no definite D call. Trimming took off 4 bases at V and 8 bases at J, with 11 bases between the two ends. Germline-derived CDR1 and CDR2 are SNHLY and FYNNEI. The CDR3 spans 12 residues. The CDR3 region has the DNA TGTGCCAGCAGTGTTCGGGTTGGAGGCTACACCTTC. It encodes CASSVRVGGYTF.

CDR3 bases: TGTGCCAGTAGTACCCGGGGGGGAGGAACTAATGAAAAACTGTTTTTT. Translating gives CASSTRGGGTNEKLFF. The chain links TRBV19 to TRBJ1-4, with a possible D match to TRBD1 (5 bases). Deletions cut 4 bases from V and 1 base from J, with 13 bases between. Germline V gives CDR1 LNHDA, CDR2 SQIVND (reference sequence). The CDR3 covers 16 residues.

Only one count was recorded for this clone. This CDR3 is also generated by other DNA sequences in the sample. The chain couples TRBV25-1 to TRBJ2-3, with D possibly being TRBD2 (5 bases). This CDR3 contains 15 residues. From germline, CDR1 is MGHDK and CDR2 SYGVNS. V gave up 3 bases and J gave up 5 bases, with 15 bases separating them. The CDR3 loop reads CASSDGGSWVDTQYF. As DNA, the CDR3 is TGTGCCAGCAGTGACGGAGGATCGTGGGTAGATACGCAGTATTTT.

The genes are TRBV10-3 and TRBJ1-2; 8 bases are a match to TRBD1. J lost 3 bases, V lost 0 bases, and 3 bases had no gene match. This CDR3 comprises 15 residues. Germline V gene lookup returns CDR1 ENHRY and CDR2 SYGVKD. CDR3 bases: TGTGCCATCAGTGAGTCCGGACAGGGTGACTATGGCTACACCTTC. It is translated as CAISESGQGDYGYTF.

The V gene is TRBV28, the J gene TRBJ1-1, with no clear D. Per the germline V gene, CDR1 is MDHEN and CDR2 is SYDVKM. V lost 5 bases and J lost 1, with 8 bases in between. The CDR3 runs to 13 residues. The CDR3 region has the DNA TGTGCCAGCAGTGCCACGAGGAACACTGAAGCTTTCTTT. It is translated as CASSATRNTEAFF.

The J gene is TRBJ2-3, the V gene TRBV5-8; 10 bases match TRBD1. This CDR3 region has 15 residues. Germline assignment: CDR1 SGHTS and CDR2 YDEGEE. Losses at the gene ends were 4 bases for V and 5 bases for J; bases not matched to a gene: 7. CDR3 DNA sequence: TGTGCCAGCAGCCCCGGACAGGGGGTTGAAGATACGCAGTATTTT. Translated: CASSPGQGVEDTQYF.

This chain connects TRBV28 to TRBJ1-3, with D hard to call. The CDR3 consists of 15 residues. Trimming took off 1 base at V and 7 bases at J, with 14 bases between the two ends. Germline V CDR1 and CDR2: MDHEN, SYDVKM. CDR3 DNA sequence: TGTGCCAGCAGTTTATTGCAGGTGGGAGGGAACACCATATATTTT. Translated, it gives CASSLLQVGGNTIYF.

This rearrangement joins TRBV30 to TRBJ1-6, with D possibly being TRBD1 (5 bases). Germline values: CDR1 GTSNPN, CDR2 SVGIG (reference sequence). The CDR3 has 13 amino acids. V gave up 3 bases and J gave up 13 bases, with 16 bases separating them. In DNA form, the CDR3 reads TGTGCCTGGAGAGGGACTGCCGTGGGGCCCCTCCACTTT. The encoded protein is CAWRGTAVGPLHF.

This clone was counted once. The genes are TRBV5-1 and TRBJ2-7, with 9 bases identical to TRBD2. CDR3 length equals 13 residues. Unmatched junction bases numbered 6, after V lost 4 bases and J lost 7 bases. Germline V lookup: CDR1 SGHRS, CDR2 YFSETQ. The CDR3 spells CASSPLAGREQYF. CDR3 sequence (DNA): TGCGCCAGCAGCCCTCTAGCGGGGAGGGAGCAGTACTTC.

V usage is TRBV5-1 and J usage is TRBJ2-7, with TRBD2 matching over 8 bases. The CDR3 extends over 15 amino acids. J gave up 7 bases and V 0 bases, and 9 bases lay outside the gene matches. Germline assignment: CDR1 SGHRS and CDR2 YFSETQ. For the CDR3, the DNA is TGCGCCAGCAGCTTGGTCGGGGGGGCCGATGGAGAGCAGTACTTC. Protein product: CASSLVGGADGEQYF.